Each of the 2 T cell receptor beta chains below was sequenced from the same sample in a study of beta chain features in type 1 diabetes (dated 2018 in TCRdb). The library was built by means of the immunoSEQ multiplex PCR assay. The entire isolated RNA was reverse transcribed using the High Capacity cDNA Reverse Transcription Kit, and thus expressed TCRB transcripts were sequenced. TCRdb obtained this table from immuneACCESS and retained in-frame rearrangements with V and J assigned. These tables miss some clones; where compared with another copy, unresolved V genes account for less than half of the shortfall, and the remainder is unexplained. The sample has roughly 250,000 clones on record, over 7.5% of them singletons. The ten largest account for under 0.045% of the sample. The sample comprised naive CD4+ T cells from blood. According to the study, the label for this sample's cell subset or site signals: true naive CD4+ T cells. The receptors derive from a woman aged 18-29 years in good health.

This clone was detected only a few times. The chain recombines TRBV9 with TRBJ2-5; TRBD2 matches 10 bases. The J segment lost 4 bases and the V segment lost 5 bases, leaving 11 bases of the junction unmatched. CDR1 is SGDLS, CDR2 YYNGEE, per germline. The CDR3 has 16 residues. CDR3 amino acids: CASSMGGLAGAETQYF. As DNA, the CDR3 is TGTGCCAGCAGTATGGGGGGGCTAGCGGGGGCAGAGACCCAGTACTTC.

This clone appeared a few times. The V and J genes are TRBV30 and TRBJ2-3; maybe TRBD1 (6 bases). Trimming removed 0 bases from V and 4 bases from J, with 14 bases in between. CDR3 length: 15 amino acids. The germline V gene has CDR1 GTSNPN and CDR2 SVGIG (reference sequence). The CDR3 DNA sequence: TGTGCCTGGAGTGTACGGACAGCGAAATCAGATACGCAGTATTTT. Encoded protein: CAWSVRTAKSDTQYF.